The T cell receptor beta chain under discussion was sequenced for a study of Graves' ophthalmopathy and Graves' hyperthyroidism. Overall study context: Upon initial diagnosis and before any treatment, peripheral blood was collected.

Broader study findings: Ophthalmopathy could be told apart from stable hyperthyroidism by a 13-signature model (approximately 90% sensitivity, about 80% specificity).

RNA transcripts provided the template for amplifying TCR beta CDR3 regions. RT-PCR in the first round used HTBI primers; a second-round multiplex PCR followed. A single record per CDR3 protein comes from TCRdb applying MiXCR to the multiplex PCR reads. Among 400,000 or so distinct CDR3 sequences listed, less than 20% were seen once. Certain patients, namely those with other autoimmune diseases, uncontrolled infections, pregnancy or lactation, were excluded. This clonotype turned up a few times. Antigen unknown. Trimming took 3 bases from V and 4 from J; bases not matched to a gene: 3. Germline V CDR1 and CDR2: SGHRS, YFSETQ. The CDR3 is 14 amino acids.

Sequenced: peripheral blood. This receptor was identified in a young woman with stable Graves' hyperthyroidism. The rearrangement links TRBV5-1 to TRBJ1-1, with 10 bases that match TRBD1. CDR3 nucleotide sequence: TGCGCCAGCAGCTATGGGGACAGGGGCACTGAAGCTTTCTTT. Encoded protein: CASSYGDRGTEAFF.